This TCR beta chain was recovered during a study of identical twins. Study observations and caveats: Insertions were fewer in abundant cord blood beta clonotypes, whereas memory repertoires showed none of this pattern. Researchers caution that invariant MAIT and iNKT cells could partly confound zero-insertion analyses. These conclusions were based on statistical analysis (cross-sectional, not following the same donors).

Trimming left V 4 bases short and J 4 bases short, with 17 bases between. This CDR3 contains 15 residues. Germline V gene sequence: CDR1 LGHDT, CDR2 YNNKEL (reference sequence). With template switching, a universal primer site was added, and the cDNA carried unique molecular identifiers. From the 5' RACE reads, TCRdb called clonotypes with MiXCR, one entry per CDR3 protein. Of roughly 290,000 distinct CDR3 sequences in the sample, 8% to 9% are singletons; the top ten hold 2.1%. This clonotype was found a few times. Its antigen is as yet unknown. These data were also filed under a second study, of yellow fever vaccine responses in identical twins.

The rearrangement links TRBV3-1 to TRBJ2-7; weak D call: TRBD1 (7 bases). The TCR comes from a woman between 18 and 29 years old in good health. The sequenced material came from memory (CD45RO+) T cells sorted from blood. CDR3 in amino acids: CASSLDRVGGYEQYF. CDR3 nucleotide sequence: TGTGCCAGCAGCCTCGACAGGGTGGGAGGATACGAGCAGTACTTC.